These 28 T cell receptor beta chains came from one sample sequenced in a study of untreated major depressive disorder. Repertoires were generated with immunoSEQ multiplex PCR, while TCRdb's copy carries only in-frame clones and drops some. The sample includes just over 20,000 clones, approximately 87% of them seen just once. The sequenced material came from CD4+ T cells from PBMCs. The receptors were sampled from a woman younger than 45 in good health.

This sequence joins TRBV15 and TRBJ1-5, with 8 bases aligning to TRBD1. Germline assignment: CDR1 LNHNV and CDR2 YYDKDF (reference sequence). This CDR3 spans 18 amino acids. V trimming: 0 bases; J trimming: 6 bases; junction bases outside the gene matches: 13. In DNA, the CDR3 is TGTGCCACCAGCAGAGATTATGAGGGCAGGGGGCTCGGTCAGCCCCAGCATTTT. This codes for CATSRDYEGRGLGQPQHF.

The gene calls are TRBV6-1 and TRBJ2-5; 7 bases match TRBD2. Germline trimming cut 7 bases from V and 1 base from J; bases unmatched to any gene: 6. CDR1 MNHNS and CDR2 SASEGT come from the germline V gene. CDR3 length: 14 amino acids. The CDR3 nucleotides read TGTGCCAGCACTTTCATAGCGGGCCAAGAGACCCAGTACTTC. Amino acid sequence: CASTFIAGQETQYF.

This clone appeared a few times. This sequence joins TRBV29-1 and TRBJ2-4, with D maybe TRBD2 (6 bases). The CDR3 sequence is 12 residues long. V dropped 6 bases and J dropped 7 bases, with 13 bases sitting between them. Germline values: CDR1 SQVTM, CDR2 ANQGSEA. The CDR3 bases are TGCAGCGTCTACGGGGGTAGGAACATTCAGTACTTC. It is translated as CSVYGGRNIQYF.

The chain uses TRBV10-3 and TRBJ2-7; 13 bases are a match to TRBD2. The CDR3 length is 13 residues. V shed 7 bases and J 4 bases; nucleotides not matched to a gene: 1. Germline V gene lookup returns CDR1 ENHRY and CDR2 SYGVKD. CDR3 amino acids: CAIKLAGGYEQYF. Written as DNA, the CDR3 is TGTGCCATCAAACTAGCGGGGGGGTACGAGCAGTACTTC.

V and J are TRBV27 and TRBJ2-1; TRBD1 matches at 8 bases. The CDR3 extends over 14 amino acids. The germline CDR1 and CDR2 sequences are MNHEY and SMNVEV (reference sequence). Losses at the gene ends were 6 bases for V and 4 bases for J; bases not matched to a gene: 5. CDR3 sequence reads: CASSPGQVYNEQFF. The DNA for the CDR3 is TGTGCCAGCAGCCCGGGACAGGTATACAATGAGCAGTTCTTC.

This chain links TRBV5-1 with TRBJ1-1; D call uncertain. Germline V gene lookup returns CDR1 SGHRS and CDR2 YFSETQ. This CDR3 has 15 residues. V was clipped by 4 bases and J by 4 bases, with 17 bases between them. CDR3 protein: CASSPLPAAGTEAFF. The CDR3 DNA is TGCGCCAGCAGCCCCCTCCCCGCGGCGGGCACTGAAGCTTTCTTT.

This clone was observed a single time. This sequence joins TRBV27 and TRBJ1-5, with D maybe TRBD1 (6 bases). CDR1 is MNHEY and CDR2 is SMNVEV in the germline V gene (reference sequence). The CDR3 has 15 amino acids. V lost 6 bases to trimming and J lost 0 bases, with 12 bases between them. In DNA, the CDR3 is TGTGCCAGCAGACAGGGTGGTTATAGCAATCAGCCCCAGCATTTT. Its protein product is CASRQGGYSNQPQHF.

This chain connects TRBV2 to TRBJ2-3; TRBD2 matches at 8 bases. Germline assignment: CDR1 SNHLY and CDR2 FYNNEI. The CDR3 has 15 amino acids. Trimming at V came to 7 bases and at J to 2 bases, leaving 8 bases not matched to a gene. In DNA, the CDR3 is TGTGCCAGCATGGCGCTAGCGGGCCCCACAGATACGCAGTATTTT. It is translated as CASMALAGPTDTQYF.

The chain uses TRBV5-4 and TRBJ1-2, with D perhaps matching TRBD1 (6 bases). In germline, CDR1 is SGHNT, CDR2 YYREEE (reference sequence). CDR3 size: 13 residues. V was trimmed by 3 bases and J by 5 bases, leaving 11 bases between them. The CDR3, as DNA: TGTGCCAGCAGCTCTCCAGGGGCGTATGGCTACACCTTC. This encodes CASSSPGAYGYTF.

This clone has just one count. The rearrangement links TRBV28 to TRBJ1-2; D perhaps matches TRBD1 (5 bases). V was shortened by 3 bases and J by 4 bases, with 6 bases between the two germline ends. The CDR3 runs to 12 residues. Germline values: CDR1 MDHEN, CDR2 SYDVKM. In nucleotides, the CDR3 is TGTGCCAGCAGTTTTGACAGCTATGGCTACACCTTC. This gives the protein CASSFDSYGYTF.

CDR3 nucleotide sequence: TGTGCCAGCATGGGGGCAGGGATTATCGGAGAGCAGTACTTC. Residues: CASMGAGIIGEQYF. The gene calls are TRBV28 and TRBJ2-7; the D gene is possibly TRBD1 (6 bases). This CDR3 comprises 14 residues. Between the trimmed V and J ends, which lost 7 bases and 7 bases, there was a span of 20 bases. Germline V gene sequence: CDR1 MDHEN, CDR2 SYDVKM.

V usage is TRBV6-6 and J usage is TRBJ2-7; D is undetermined. The V and J ends lost 6 bases and 6 bases respectively, with 12 bases between them. This CDR3 is 12 amino acids long. Germline CDR1 reads MNHNY; CDR2 reads SVGAGI (reference sequence). The CDR3 DNA sequence: TGTGCCAGCAGCCCGACCCCGGCCGAGCAGTACTTC. Translating it yields CASSPTPAEQYF.

J is TRBJ1-5 and V is TRBV4-2, with 10 positions matching TRBD1. CDR1 is LGHNA and CDR2 is YNFKEQ in the germline V gene. Trimming cost V 1 base and J 2 bases; bases outside gene matches: 5. The CDR3 runs 17 residues. CDR3 loop: CASSQVRDRGGNQPQHF. CDR3 bases: TGTGCCAGCAGCCAAGTCCGGGACAGGGGCGGCAATCAGCCCCAGCATTTT.

The rearrangement uses TRBV7-2 and TRBJ1-5; D gene unclear. Germline V lookup: CDR1 SGHTA, CDR2 FQGNSA. The V end was cut by 0 bases, the J end by 0 bases, with 3 bases between. The CDR3 sequence is 14 residues long. CDR3 coding DNA: TGTGCCAGCAGCTTAGCGTATAGCAATCAGCCCCAGCATTTT. As protein: CASSLAYSNQPQHF.

The table lists this clone with a count of one. V usage is TRBV19 and J usage is TRBJ1-5; unclear D gene. The germline CDR1 and CDR2 sequences are LNHDA and SQIVND (reference sequence). V was shortened by 7 bases and J by 1 base, with 8 bases between the two germline ends. The CDR3 runs 13 residues. The CDR3 DNA sequence: TGTGCCAGTAACCGAGGGAGCAATCAGCCCCAGCATTTT. Its translation is CASNRGSNQPQHF. The complete variable domain, with remaining parts taken from reference TRBV19 and TRBJ1-5, reads DGGITQSPKYLFRKEGQNVTLSCEQNLNHDAMYWYRQDPGQGLRLIYYSQIVNDFQKGDIAEGYSVSREKKESFPLTVTSAQKNPTAFYLCASNRGSNQPQHFGDGTRLSIL.

This chain uses TRBV30 with TRBJ2-3, with 11 bases lining up with TRBD2. Germline V CDR1 and CDR2: GTSNPN, SVGIG (reference sequence). V shed 5 bases, J shed 7 bases, and the junction held 5 bases outside the gene matches. This CDR3 has 13 amino acids. The CDR3 DNA reads as TGTGCCTGGTTAGCGGGGGGGCCGCATACGCAGTATTTT. Translation: CAWLAGGPHTQYF.

The genes are TRBV7-2 and TRBJ2-7; TRBD1 might be the D (6 bases). Per germline, CDR1 SGHTA and CDR2 FQGNSA. The CDR3 runs 15 residues. V lost 3 bases and J lost 3, with 15 bases in between. This CDR3 reads CASSLAQGRNYEQYF. In DNA, the CDR3 is TGTGCCAGCAGCTTGGCACAGGGCAGAAACTACGAGCAGTACTTC.

J is TRBJ2-5 and V is TRBV27, with D unclear. The CDR3 is 12 amino acids. Germline V lookup: CDR1 MNHEY, CDR2 SMNVEV (reference sequence). Trimming removed 5 bases from V and 5 bases from J, with 9 bases in between. This CDR3 is CASSPLGETQYF. CDR3 bases: TGTGCCAGCAGTCCTTTAGGGGAGACCCAGTACTTC.

The chain has TRBV7-2 and TRBJ1-2; D unresolved. This CDR3 is 15 amino acids long. Germline assignment: CDR1 SGHTA and CDR2 FQGNSA. V was clipped by 6 bases and J by 0 bases, with 14 bases between them. The DNA for the CDR3 is TGTGCCAGCAGTTCGGGTAATTGGGCTAACTATGGCTACACCTTC. As protein: CASSSGNWANYGYTF. The full variable domain, its missing parts supplied by reference TRBV7-2 and TRBJ1-2, is GAGVSQSPSNKVTEKGKDVELRCDPISGHTALYWYRQSLGQGLEFLIYFQGNSAPDKSGLPSDRFSAERTGGSVSTLTIQRTQQEDSAVYLCASSSGNWANYGYTFGSGTRLTVV.

CDR3: CASRLRDKEPSNTGELFF. For the CDR3, the DNA is TGCGCCAGCAGGTTAAGGGATAAGGAACCCTCGAACACCGGGGAGCTGTTTTTT. The chain employs TRBV5-1 and TRBJ2-2; unclear D gene. Germline CDR1 is SGHRS and CDR2 is YFSETQ. CDR3 length: 18 amino acids. V was shortened by 5 bases and J by 0 bases, with 20 bases between the two germline ends.

J is TRBJ2-3 and V is TRBV29-1; TRBD1 is a possible D gene (6 bases). This CDR3 region has 14 residues. The ends were cut back, 4 bases at V and 2 bases at J, with 13 bases in the middle. CDR1 is SQVTM and CDR2 is ANQGSEA in the germline V gene. The CDR3 reads CSVGAGDPTDTQYF. CDR3 sequence (DNA): TGCAGCGTTGGGGCAGGGGACCCCACAGATACGCAGTATTTT.

The chain carries TRBV19 and TRBJ1-5, with TRBD1 as a possible D gene (5 bases). CDR3 size: 14 residues. V was cut by 9 bases and J by 2 bases, with 14 bases left in between. Per germline, CDR1 LNHDA and CDR2 SQIVND (reference sequence). The CDR3 protein is CASHQGIRNQPQHF. The CDR3, as DNA: TGTGCCAGCCACCAGGGAATCCGCAATCAGCCCCAGCATTTT. Complete variable domain (other parts from reference TRBV19 and TRBJ1-5): DGGITQSPKYLFRKEGQNVTLSCEQNLNHDAMYWYRQDPGQGLRLIYYSQIVNDFQKGDIAEGYSVSREKKESFPLTVTSAQKNPTAFYLCASHQGIRNQPQHFGDGTRLSIL.

V usage is TRBV5-6 and J usage is TRBJ1-1; D is uncertain. This CDR3 has 16 amino acids. V was cut by 3 bases and J by 1 base, with 16 bases left in between. Germline V gene data show CDR1 as SGHDT and CDR2 as YYEEEE. The CDR3 sequence is CASSWSWRVPNTEAFF. The DNA of the CDR3 is TGTGCCAGCAGCTGGTCCTGGAGGGTACCGAACACTGAAGCTTTCTTT.

The chain links TRBV5-4 to TRBJ1-2; weak D call: TRBD1 (5 bases). The V gene's germline CDR1 is SGHNT and CDR2 YYREEE (reference sequence). The V gene lost 0 bases and the J gene lost 4 bases, with 16 bases spanning the gap. The CDR3 sequence is 16 residues long. The CDR3 protein is CASSLGGSLHVYGYTF. Written as DNA, the CDR3 is TGTGCCAGCAGCTTGGGGGGCAGCCTTCACGTCTATGGCTACACCTTC.

The J gene is TRBJ2-5, the V gene TRBV5-1; D unclear. The germline gives CDR1 SGHRS, CDR2 YFSETQ. The CDR3 covers 13 residues. With 4 bases removed from V and 5 bases from J, the gap between germline ends came to 12 bases. The CDR3 spells CASSLGFRETQYF. The CDR3 DNA reads TGCGCCAGCAGCCTAGGGTTCAGGGAGACCCAGTACTTC.

This clone was counted between two and nine times. The chain carries TRBV10-3 and TRBJ1-2; 7 nucleotides align to TRBD1. The CDR3 totals 15 residues. V shed 6 bases and J 4 bases; nucleotides not matched to a gene: 11. CDR1 and CDR2 from the germline V gene are ENHRY and SYGVKD. The CDR3 DNA is TGTGCCATCAGCCCCGACAGGGTAAATGCCTATGGCTACACCTTC. Translated, it gives CAISPDRVNAYGYTF.

This clone was picked up a small number of times. This CDR3 reads CAWSVGQPQHF. In DNA, the CDR3 is TGTGCCTGGAGTGTGGGTCAGCCCCAGCATTTT. The chain employs TRBV30 and TRBJ1-5; D is unclear. The CDR3 is 11 residues long. V lost 0 bases, J lost 6 bases, and 3 bases lay in between. Germline V gene data show CDR1 as GTSNPN and CDR2 as SVGIG (reference sequence). Full variable domain (outside the CDR3, taken from reference TRBV30 and TRBJ1-5): SQTIHQWPATLVQPVGSPLSLECTVEGTSNPNLYWYRQAAGRGLQLLFYSVGIGQISSEVPQNLSASRPQDRQFILSSKKLLLSDSGFYLCAWSVGQPQHFGDGTRLSIL.

J is TRBJ1-2 and V is TRBV11-2; 9 bases match TRBD1. This CDR3 contains 15 residues. Germline V gene sequence: CDR1 SGHAT, CDR2 FQNNGV. J was trimmed by 4 bases and V by 4 bases; bases with no gene match: 7. This chain's CDR3 is CASSSTGQGSYGYTF. The DNA for the CDR3 is TGTGCCAGCAGCTCTACCGGACAGGGGTCCTATGGCTACACCTTC.